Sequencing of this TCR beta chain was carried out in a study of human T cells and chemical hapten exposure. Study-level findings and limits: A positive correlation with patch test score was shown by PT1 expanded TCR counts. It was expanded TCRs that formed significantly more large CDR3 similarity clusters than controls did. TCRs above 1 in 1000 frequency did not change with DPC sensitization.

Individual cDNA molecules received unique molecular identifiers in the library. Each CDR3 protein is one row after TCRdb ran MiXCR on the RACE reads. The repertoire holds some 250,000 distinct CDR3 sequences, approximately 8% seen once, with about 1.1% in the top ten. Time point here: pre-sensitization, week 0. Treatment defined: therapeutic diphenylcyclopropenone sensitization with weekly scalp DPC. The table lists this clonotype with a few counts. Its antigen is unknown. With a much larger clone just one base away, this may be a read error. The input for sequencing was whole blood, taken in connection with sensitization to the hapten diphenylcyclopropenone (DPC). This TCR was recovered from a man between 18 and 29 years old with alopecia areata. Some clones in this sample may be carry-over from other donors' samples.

The CDR3 nucleotides read TGTGCCAGCAGCATGGGGGAAAAACTGTTTTTT. Protein product: CASSMGEKLFF. This sequence joins TRBV7-2 and TRBJ1-4; D is undetermined. V shed 5 bases and J shed 8 bases, with 6 bases lying between them. Germline-derived CDR1 and CDR2 are SGHTA and FQGNSA. This CDR3 has 11 amino acids.